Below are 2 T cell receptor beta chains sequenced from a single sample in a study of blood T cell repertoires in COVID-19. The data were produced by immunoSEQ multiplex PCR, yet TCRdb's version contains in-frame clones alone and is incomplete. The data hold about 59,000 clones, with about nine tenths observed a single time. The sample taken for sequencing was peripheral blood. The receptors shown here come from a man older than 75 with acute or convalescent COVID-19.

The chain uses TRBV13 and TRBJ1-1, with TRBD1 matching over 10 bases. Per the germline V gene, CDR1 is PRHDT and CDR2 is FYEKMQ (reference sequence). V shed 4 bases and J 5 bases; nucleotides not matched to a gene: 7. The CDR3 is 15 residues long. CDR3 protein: CASSYPDRGRTEAFF. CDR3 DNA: TGTGCCAGCAGCTATCCGGACAGGGGGAGGACTGAAGCTTTCTTT.

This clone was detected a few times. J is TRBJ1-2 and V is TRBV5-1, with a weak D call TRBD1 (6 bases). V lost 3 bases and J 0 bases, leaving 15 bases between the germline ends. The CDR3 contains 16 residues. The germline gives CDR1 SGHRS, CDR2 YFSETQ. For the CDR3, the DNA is TGCGCCAGCAGCTACCTGGACAGCAACACTAACTATGGCTACACCTTC. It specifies CASSYLDSNTNYGYTF.